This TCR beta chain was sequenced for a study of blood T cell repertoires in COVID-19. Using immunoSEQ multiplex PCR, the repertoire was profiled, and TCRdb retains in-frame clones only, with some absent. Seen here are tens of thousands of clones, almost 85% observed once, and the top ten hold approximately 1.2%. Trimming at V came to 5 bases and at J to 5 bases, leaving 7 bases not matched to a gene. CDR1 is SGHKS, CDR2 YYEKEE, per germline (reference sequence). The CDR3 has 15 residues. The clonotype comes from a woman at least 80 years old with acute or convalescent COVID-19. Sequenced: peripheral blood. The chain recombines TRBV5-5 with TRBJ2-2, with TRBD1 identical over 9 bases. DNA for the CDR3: TGTGCCAGCAGGCTAGGGACAGGGCAAACCGGGGAGCTGTTTTTT. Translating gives CASRLGTGQTGELFF.